These 31 T cell receptor beta chains were sequenced from one sample in a study of T cells in Graves' hyperthyroidism and ophthalmopathy. It was RNA transcripts that yielded the amplified TCR beta CDR3 regions. The TCR CDR3 first-round RT-PCR relied on the HTBI primer set. TCRdb reprocessed the multiplex PCR reads via MiXCR and lists one record per CDR3 protein. The table has about 840,000 distinct CDR3 sequences, 35% to 40% seen once; the top ten hold around 9.3%. The sequencing sample was made of blood. The receptors derive from a man between 18 and 35 years old with Graves' hyperthyroidism.

There are a few counts of this clonotype. This sequence joins TRBV12-3 or TRBV12-4 and TRBJ1-2; D not resolved. The ends were cut back, 3 bases at V and 1 base at J, with 9 bases in the middle. The CDR3 has 14 amino acids. DNA for the CDR3: TGTGCCAGCAGTTTGATCGGGATTAACTATGGCTACACCTTC. It specifies CASSLIGINYGYTF.

This chain links TRBV5-1 with TRBJ2-5, with D maybe TRBD1 (5 bases). There are 14 residues in the CDR3. V lost 4 bases, J lost 5 bases, and 15 bases lay in between. From germline, CDR1 is SGHRS and CDR2 YFSETQ. In DNA, the CDR3 is TGCGCCAGCAGCGTCGTAGGGGCGGTTGAGACCCAGTACTTC. Amino acid sequence: CASSVVGAVETQYF.

At least ten counts were recorded for this clonotype. V is TRBV2 and J is TRBJ2-7; 9 bases match TRBD1. V gave up 5 bases and J gave up 2 bases; unmatched junction bases: 4. This CDR3 has 14 residues. Per germline, CDR1 SNHLY and CDR2 FYNNEI. CDR3 coding DNA: TGTGCCAGCAGTCGACAGGGGGTTCCCTACGAGCAGTACTTC. Amino acid sequence: CASSRQGVPYEQYF. Filled out from reference TRBV2 and TRBJ2-7, the complete variable domain reads EPEVTQTPSHQVTQMGQEVILRCVPISNHLYFYWYRQILGQKVEFLVSFYNNEISEKSEIFDDQFSVERPDGSNFTLKIRSTKLEDSAMYFCASSRQGVPYEQYFGPGTRLTVT.

V gene TRBV9 combines with J gene TRBJ1-1; D not resolved. CDR3 length: 13 amino acids. Trimming shortened V by 7 bases and J by 5 bases, and 15 bases separated the two germline ends. Germline lookup yields CDR1 SGDLS and CDR2 YYNGEE. DNA of the CDR3: TGTGCCAGCGGGTACGGGGTTTTAACTGAAGCTTTCTTT. Translation gives CASGYGVLTEAFF. Full variable domain (outside the CDR3, taken from reference TRBV9 and TRBJ1-1): DSGVTQTPKHLITATGQRVTLRCSPRSGDLSVYWYQQSLDQGLQFLIQYYNGEERAKGNILERFSAQQFPDLHSELNLSSLELGDSALYFCASGYGVLTEAFFGQGTRLTVV.

This clonotype was seen more than once but under ten times. The chain joins TRBV14 to TRBJ2-7, with D perhaps matching TRBD2 (6 bases). This CDR3 comprises 15 residues. Deletions cut 3 bases from V and 0 bases from J, with 12 bases between. Germline V gene sequence: CDR1 SGHDN, CDR2 FVKESK. The CDR3 sequence is CASSQPGLPSYEQYF. In DNA, the CDR3 is TGTGCCAGCAGCCAGCCGGGACTTCCCTCCTACGAGCAGTACTTC.

In its sample, this clonotype was seen many times. The V and J genes are TRBV6-6 and TRBJ1-1; 8 nucleotides align to TRBD1. V was clipped by 7 bases and J by 3 bases; unmatched bases: 7. The CDR3 spans 14 residues. The germline V gene has CDR1 MNHNY and CDR2 SVGAGI (reference sequence). The CDR3 bases are TGTGCCAGCACCTTGACAGGGGAGGACACTGAAGCTTTCTTT. It is translated as CASTLTGEDTEAFF.

This clonotype appeared many times. This chain uses TRBV2 with TRBJ2-5; TRBD2 aligns across 7 bases. The trim removed 5 bases at V and 4 bases at J, leaving 4 bases unmatched. CDR1 is SNHLY, CDR2 FYNNEI, per germline. This CDR3 has 13 residues. CDR3 loop: CASSKTSVETQYF. The CDR3 DNA follows: TGTGCCAGCAGTAAAACTAGCGTAGAGACCCAGTACTTC. Supplemented by reference TRBV2 and TRBJ2-5, the full variable domain reads EPEVTQTPSHQVTQMGQEVILRCVPISNHLYFYWYRQILGQKVEFLVSFYNNEISEKSEIFDDQFSVERPDGSNFTLKIRSTKLEDSAMYFCASSKTSVETQYFGPGTRLLVL.

The rearrangement links TRBV29-1 to TRBJ1-2, with D unclear. Germline CDR1 is SQVTM and CDR2 is ANQGSEA. Trimming removed 8 bases at V and 2 bases at J, with 15 bases between. CDR3 length equals 13 residues. The CDR3 nucleotides read TGCAGCTTGAATCTGGGTGGGAACTATGGCTACACCTTC. This sequence encodes CSLNLGGNYGYTF.

This clonotype appeared many times. This may come from a read error, since a much larger clone is one base off. J is TRBJ1-5 and V is TRBV2; D perhaps matches TRBD1 (5 bases). V was clipped by 6 bases and J by 5 bases, with 8 bases between them. The germline V gene encodes CDR1 SNHLY and CDR2 FYNNEI. This CDR3 is 12 amino acids long. In DNA form, the CDR3 reads TGTGCCAGCAGCCAGGGATATCAGCCCCAGCATTTT. Protein: CASSQGYQPQHF.

This clonotype showed up many times. The CDR3 DNA follows: TGTGCCAGCAGTCCTCGACTAGCGGGGGGGCCGGAGACCCAGTACTTC. This sequence encodes CASSPRLAGGPETQYF. The V gene is TRBV25-1, the J gene TRBJ2-5; TRBD2 matches 14 bases. The CDR3 has 16 amino acids. In germline, CDR1 is MGHDK, CDR2 SYGVNS. The V segment lost 5 bases and the J segment 5 bases; nucleotides outside the gene matches: 7.

This clonotype was detected many times. The gene calls are TRBV5-6 and TRBJ1-2; 10 positions match TRBD1. The ends lost 1 base at V and 4 bases at J; junction bases unmatched: 7. The CDR3 has 16 amino acids. Germline V gene lookup returns CDR1 SGHDT and CDR2 YYEEEE. CDR3 sequence: CASSLIPGQGSYGYTF. CDR3 coding DNA: TGTGCCAGCAGCTTGATACCGGGACAGGGGTCCTATGGCTACACCTTC.

This clonotype occurred a few times. The V gene is TRBV19, the J gene TRBJ2-7; TRBD1 agrees at 7 bases. V lost 5 bases and J lost 4; bases outside the gene matches: 17. The CDR3 length is 17 residues. Germline V gene data show CDR1 as LNHDA and CDR2 as SQIVND (reference sequence). CDR3 region: CASSLRGGDRVFYEQYF. For the CDR3, the DNA is TGTGCCAGTAGTTTGAGGGGCGGAGACAGGGTCTTTTACGAGCAGTACTTC.

The chain uses TRBV7-9 and TRBJ1-1; a weak D match, TRBD1 (6 bases). The CDR3 is made up of 15 amino acids. Between the trimmed V and J ends, which lost 6 bases and 0 bases, there was a span of 14 bases. Germline CDR1 SEHNR, CDR2 FQNEAQ (reference sequence). The CDR3 region has the DNA TGTGCCAGCAGTCCTTACACAGGGCTGAACACTGAAGCTTTCTTT. As protein: CASSPYTGLNTEAFF.

The chain combines TRBV5-8 with TRBJ1-5; 7 nucleotides agree with TRBD1. After removal of 4 bases from V and 5 bases from J, the junction contained 9 bases not matched to a gene. Germline assignment: CDR1 SGHTS and CDR2 YDEGEE. This CDR3 has 15 amino acids. The CDR3 protein is CASSHGQALHQPQHF. The CDR3 DNA reads as TGTGCCAGCAGCCACGGACAGGCCCTCCATCAGCCCCAGCATTTT.

This clonotype was counted between two and nine times. The chain couples TRBV4-2 to TRBJ1-3, with unresolved D. The V and J ends lost 1 base and 4 bases respectively, with 8 bases between them. The germline V gene has CDR1 LGHNA and CDR2 YNFKEQ. The CDR3 contains 14 residues. DNA for the CDR3: TGTGCCAGCAGCCAAGCCGACAAAGGAAACACCATATATTTT. This translates into CASSQADKGNTIYF.

Many counts were recorded for this clonotype. The J gene is TRBJ1-4, the V gene TRBV7-9; 7 nucleotides match TRBD1. Trimming cost V 3 bases and J 8 bases; bases outside gene matches: 12. CDR1 is SEHNR and CDR2 is FQNEAQ in the germline V gene (reference sequence). The CDR3 has 16 amino acids. The CDR3 DNA is TGTGCCAGCAGCTTCACAGCTTGGGACAGCGACGAAAAACTGTTTTTT. Protein: CASSFTAWDSDEKLFF.

V and J are TRBV7-6 and TRBJ2-7; TRBD2 matches at 8 bases. The germline V gene has CDR1 SGHVS and CDR2 FNYEAQ. J gave up 2 bases and V 5 bases, and 17 bases lay outside the gene matches. The CDR3 has 18 amino acids. DNA of the CDR3: TGTGCCAGCAGCCCCTATTTTGCGGGCGGGGGGTGGACCTACGAGCAGTACTTC. This sequence encodes CASSPYFAGGGWTYEQYF.

This chain joins TRBV19 and TRBJ1-4; D gene uncertain. The germline V gene has CDR1 LNHDA and CDR2 SQIVND (reference sequence). The ends were cut back, 4 bases at V and 4 bases at J, with 7 bases in the middle. The CDR3 consists of 13 residues. The CDR3 coding sequence is TGTGCCAGTAGTACCCGGGTTAATGAAAAACTGTTTTTT. Protein product: CASSTRVNEKLFF.

The chain employs TRBV7-2 and TRBJ2-2; D not resolved. The V end was cut by 4 bases, the J end by 6 bases, with 12 bases between. The CDR3 sequence is 14 residues long. CDR1 is SGHTA, CDR2 FQGNSA, per germline. In DNA form, the CDR3 reads TGTGCCAGCAGCTGGAAGGGTTGGGCCGGGGAGCTGTTTTTT. It translates to CASSWKGWAGELFF.

V gene TRBV12-3 or TRBV12-4 combines with J gene TRBJ2-3; unclear D gene. The CDR3 runs 13 residues. The V gene lost 2 bases and the J gene lost 1 base, with 4 bases spanning the gap. The chain's CDR3 is CASSLTGTDTQYF. DNA of the CDR3: TGTGCCAGCAGTTTAACCGGCACAGATACGCAGTATTTT.

This clonotype was counted at least ten times. The V gene is TRBV7-9, the J gene TRBJ2-5, with unresolved D. V was shortened by 5 bases and J by 1 base, with 11 bases between the two germline ends. The CDR3 has 14 amino acids. Germline CDR1 reads SEHNR; CDR2 reads FQNEAQ (reference sequence). The CDR3 reads CASSLRDVQETQYF. The CDR3 coding sequence is TGTGCCAGCAGCCTTCGAGACGTCCAAGAGACCCAGTACTTC.

This chain uses TRBV25-1 with TRBJ1-4, with TRBD1 as a possible D gene (5 bases). The germline CDR1 and CDR2 sequences are MGHDK and SYGVNS. The V end was cut by 2 bases, the J end by 12 bases, with 25 bases between. This CDR3 region has 17 residues. The CDR3 sequence: CASSEKCKGPRGTQLFF. The DNA of the CDR3 is TGTGCCAGCAGTGAAAAGTGTAAGGGTCCAAGGGGAACCCAACTGTTTTTT.

Remarks on this clonotype: At one end, the junction sequence differs from germline, possibly due to a read error. The V gene is TRBV7-9, the J gene TRBJ2-7; D is uncertain. The length of the CDR3 is 12 residues. Germline V lookup: CDR1 SEHNR, CDR2 FQNEAQ (reference sequence). The CDR3 coding sequence is TGTGCCGGCAGCTTTTCGGCGGCCGAGCAGTACTTC. It encodes CAGSFSAAEQYF.

The gene calls are TRBV5-1 and TRBJ2-7; 13 bases are shared with TRBD2. After removal of 4 bases from V and 0 bases from J, the junction contained 4 bases not matched to a gene. Germline CDR1 and CDR2: SGHRS and YFSETQ. The CDR3 has 16 amino acids. The CDR3 is CASSPGLAGPSYEQYF. CDR3 coding DNA: TGCGCCAGCAGCCCGGGACTAGCGGGGCCCTCCTACGAGCAGTACTTC.

This clonotype was seen a single time. Here the CDR3 DNA reads TGTGCCAGCAGCTCGGACGGGGAATACGAGCAGTACTTC. Protein product: CASSSDGEYEQYF. The chain uses TRBV7-9 and TRBJ2-5, with D tentatively TRBD2 (5 bases). The J call is doubtful: the DNA matches TRBJ2-7 better. The CDR3 contains 13 residues. Germline CDR1 reads SEHNR; CDR2 reads FQNEAQ (reference sequence).

This clonotype occurred a few times. This rearrangement joins TRBV10-2 to TRBJ1-1; 7 bases are shared with TRBD1. After removal of 2 bases from V and 3 bases from J, the junction contained 6 bases not matched to a gene. Germline V gene sequence: CDR1 WSHSY, CDR2 SAAADI. The CDR3 is made up of 15 amino acids. The CDR3 DNA follows: TGCGCCAGCAGTGAGGGCGCAGGGGGGTACACTGAAGCTTTCTTT. Protein: CASSEGAGGYTEAFF.

The sample holds one count of this clonotype. This chain uses TRBV20-1 with TRBJ2-2; D unresolved. The V end was cut by 8 bases, the J end by 4 bases, with 17 bases between. Per germline, CDR1 DFQATT and CDR2 SNEGSKA (reference sequence). The CDR3 runs 14 residues. The CDR3 loop reads CSIPRDGVTGELFF. The CDR3 nucleotides are TGCAGTATTCCTAGAGATGGAGTCACCGGGGAGCTGTTTTTT.

This clonotype was seen at least ten times. This sequence joins TRBV10-3 and TRBJ1-2; no reliable D call. Trimming left V 3 bases short and J 1 base short, with 9 bases between. CDR3 length: 14 amino acids. CDR1 ENHRY and CDR2 SYGVKD come from the germline V gene. CDR3 in amino acids: CAISDPRRNYGYTF. CDR3 in DNA: TGTGCCATCAGTGACCCCAGACGTAACTATGGCTACACCTTC.

The CDR3 coding sequence is TGTGCCACCAGTGATGGGTCCGGGGAGCTGTTTTTT. Translating gives CATSDGSGELFF. The rearrangement joins TRBV24-1 to TRBJ2-2; the D is unclear. From germline, CDR1 is KGHDR and CDR2 SFDVKD. CDR3 size: 12 residues. Between the trimmed V and J ends, which lost 3 bases and 6 bases, there was a span of 4 bases.

J is TRBJ1-5 and V is TRBV29-1; the match to TRBD1 covers 8 bases. V lost 7 bases to trimming and J lost 4 bases; unmatched junction nucleotides: 6. Looked up from germline, CDR1 is SQVTM and CDR2 is ANQGSEA. CDR3 length: 13 amino acids. For the CDR3, the DNA is TGCAGCGCAAAACAGGGGGGAAATCAGCCCCAGCATTTT. Translating gives CSAKQGGNQPQHF.

This clonotype was detected once. The chain couples TRBV10-3 to TRBJ2-6, with TRBD1 as a possible D gene (5 bases). Between the trimmed V and J ends, which lost 10 bases and 0 bases, there was a span of 19 bases. Germline V gives CDR1 ENHRY, CDR2 SYGVKD. The CDR3 contains 17 residues. CDR3 nucleotides: TGTGCCACCCTAGACAGAAGTACCTACTCTGGGGCCAACGTCCTGACTTTC. The encoded protein is CATLDRSTYSGANVLTF.